The clone carrying this TCR beta chain was seen many times. What it recognizes is unknown. The CDR3 contains 12 residues. From germline, CDR1 is SGHRS and CDR2 YFSETQ. Between the trimmed V and J ends, which lost 1 base and 8 bases, there was a span of 7 bases. This sample stems from a study of human T cells and chemical hapten exposure. In the study overall: On the upper back, patch tests were applied with 0.01% DPC and read at 6 days. General observations from the study: Versus controls, significantly more large CDR3 similarity clusters arose from expanded TCRs.

Unique molecular identifiers were affixed to discrete cDNA molecules within the library. TCRdb analysed the RACE reads with MiXCR anew, one entry per CDR3 protein. The sample holds tens of thousands of distinct CDR3 sequences; over 7.5% are singletons and the top ten take 26%. The time point was: patch test 3, about 24 weeks after DPC sensitization. Specified treatment: therapeutic diphenylcyclopropenone sensitization with weekly scalp DPC. Before extraction, the whole blood was not fractionated, and total RNA was taken from it. The receptor was derived from a man aged 50-59 years with alopecia areata. Some clones in this sample may be carry-over from other donors' samples. The sample in question was whole blood, obtained in connection with sensitization to the hapten diphenylcyclopropenone (DPC). The chain is built from TRBV5-1 and TRBJ2-4, with D unresolved. CDR3: CASSLTNDIQYF. The CDR3 DNA is TGCGCCAGCAGCTTGACTAACGACATTCAGTACTTC.